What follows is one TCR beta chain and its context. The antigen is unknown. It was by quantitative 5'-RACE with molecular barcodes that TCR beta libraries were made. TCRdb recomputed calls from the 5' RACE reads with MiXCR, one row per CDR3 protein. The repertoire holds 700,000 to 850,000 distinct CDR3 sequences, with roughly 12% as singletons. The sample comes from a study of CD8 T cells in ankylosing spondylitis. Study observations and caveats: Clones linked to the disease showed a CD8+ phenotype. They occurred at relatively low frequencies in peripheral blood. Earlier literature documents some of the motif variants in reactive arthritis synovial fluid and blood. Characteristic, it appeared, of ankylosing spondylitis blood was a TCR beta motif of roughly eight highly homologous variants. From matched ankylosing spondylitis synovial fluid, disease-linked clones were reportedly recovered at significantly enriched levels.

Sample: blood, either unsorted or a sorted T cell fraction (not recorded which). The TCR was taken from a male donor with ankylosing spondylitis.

The CDR3 spells CASSWGTAGSTDTQYF. The CDR3 DNA sequence: TGCGCCAGCAGCTGGGGGACCGCTGGGAGCACAGATACGCAGTATTTT. J is TRBJ2-3 and V is TRBV5-1; possibly TRBD1 or TRBD2 for D (5 bases each). The CDR3 has 16 amino acids. V was clipped by 3 bases and J by 0 bases, with 14 bases between them. Germline CDR1 and CDR2: SGHRS and YFSETQ.